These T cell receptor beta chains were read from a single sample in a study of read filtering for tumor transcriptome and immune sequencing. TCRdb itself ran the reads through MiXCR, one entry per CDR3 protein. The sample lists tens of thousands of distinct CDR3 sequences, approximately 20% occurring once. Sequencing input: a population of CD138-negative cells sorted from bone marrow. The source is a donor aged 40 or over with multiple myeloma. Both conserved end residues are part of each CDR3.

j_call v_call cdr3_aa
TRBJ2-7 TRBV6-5 CASRPRTGLYEQYF
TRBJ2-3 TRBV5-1 CASSLGRSDTQYF
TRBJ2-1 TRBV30 CAWSTHRGNEQFF
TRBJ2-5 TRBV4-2 CASSQGGPQETQYF
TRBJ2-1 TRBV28 CASRLLSGHYNEQFF
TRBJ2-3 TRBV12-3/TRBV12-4 CATSPSPTGDTQYF
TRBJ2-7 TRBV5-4 CASSPPGQGKGEQYF
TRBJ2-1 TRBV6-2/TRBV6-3 CASSYQIRLAGGRYNEQFF
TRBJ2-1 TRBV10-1 CASSEDPQGEQFF
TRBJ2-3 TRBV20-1 CSAYTGGWQYF
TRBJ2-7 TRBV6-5 CARGLQGFSYEQYF
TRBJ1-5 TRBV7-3 CASSFSVGQPQHF
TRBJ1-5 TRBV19 CASSFRKGDVQPQHF
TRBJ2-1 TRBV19 CASSIGGGPGNEQFF
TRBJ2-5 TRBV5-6 CASSPRPGLAGSTGETQYF
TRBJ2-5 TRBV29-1 CSAKSVSRLETQYF
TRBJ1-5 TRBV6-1 CASSLRGQGSGSNQPQHF
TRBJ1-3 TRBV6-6 CASSSGRSGNTIYF
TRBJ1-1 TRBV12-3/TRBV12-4 CASSPITEAFF
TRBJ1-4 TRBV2 CASRGSGELFF
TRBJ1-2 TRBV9 CASSVWQGDGYTF
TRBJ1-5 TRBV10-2 CASARGGQPQHF
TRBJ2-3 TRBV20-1 CSASPFERGGYTDTQYF
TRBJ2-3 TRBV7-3 CASSLQAGEGDTQYF
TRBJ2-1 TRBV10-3 CAISRLAVTDEQFF
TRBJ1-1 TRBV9 CASSAGGGTGLRTEAFF
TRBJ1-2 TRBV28 CAAGRDDYTF
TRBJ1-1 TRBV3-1 CASSVGANTEAFF
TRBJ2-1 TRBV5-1 CASSHARDSSYNEQFF
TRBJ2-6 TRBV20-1 CSARMSESSGANVLTF
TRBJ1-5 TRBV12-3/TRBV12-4 CASSFGQPQHF
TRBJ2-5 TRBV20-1 CSATRDSQETQYF
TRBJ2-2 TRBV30 CAHSLESGELFF
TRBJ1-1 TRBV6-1 CASSSTGAAEAFF
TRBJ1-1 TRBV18 CASSPPGRGTEAFF
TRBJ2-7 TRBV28 CASSFGGSVYEQYF
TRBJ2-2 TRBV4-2 CASSQDGGGPGELFF
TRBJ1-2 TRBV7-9 CASSLAQLQGSDYGYTF
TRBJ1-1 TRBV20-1 CRAGQGNTEAFF
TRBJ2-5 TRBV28 CASSLYPETQYF
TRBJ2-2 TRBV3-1 CASSQGLAGRRTGELFF
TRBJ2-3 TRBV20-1 CSATRAFTDTQYF
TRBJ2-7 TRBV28 CASLQGDGYEQYF
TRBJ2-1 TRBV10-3 CAISERGVGYNEQFF
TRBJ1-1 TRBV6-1 CASRTAGRNTEAFF
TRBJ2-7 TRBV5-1 CASSPQGYSGEQYF
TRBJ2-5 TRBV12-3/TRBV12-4 CASSTPGLAGETQYF
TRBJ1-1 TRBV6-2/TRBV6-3 CASSLSYTEAFF
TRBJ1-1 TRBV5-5 CASSLAWRNTEAFF
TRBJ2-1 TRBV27 CASSSASTGHNEQFF